This entry lists 3 T cell receptor beta chains sequenced from one sample in a study of siplizumab effects on memory and regulatory T cells. Clones were sequenced by immunoSEQ multiplex PCR, and TCRdb holds only the in-frame ones, with some missing. The data contain about 100,000 clones, 80% to 95% of them seen just once; the ten biggest clones take up 0.14% to 0.15%. The sequencing sample was made of CD4+ T cells sorted from blood. All receptors derive from a human donor in good health.

V and J are TRBV5-4 and TRBJ2-6; the D gene is possibly TRBD1 (6 bases). CDR1 is SGHNT, CDR2 YYREEE, per germline (reference sequence). This CDR3 has 17 amino acids. Trimming cost V 5 bases and J 0 bases, with 15 bases left between them. The CDR3 sequence is CASSQRTVPSGANVLTF. CDR3 in DNA: TGTGCCAGCAGTCAGCGGACAGTTCCCTCTGGGGCCAACGTCCTGACTTTC.

The chain carries TRBV7-2 and TRBJ2-2; D remains unclear. In germline, CDR1 is SGHTA, CDR2 FQGNSA. CDR3 size: 14 residues. V gave up 3 bases and J gave up 0 bases, with 5 bases separating them. CDR3 sequence (DNA): TGTGCCAGCAGCTTCGGTACGAACACCGGGGAGCTGTTTTTT. Residues: CASSFGTNTGELFF.

V gene TRBV7-3 combines with J gene TRBJ2-1; D might be TRBD1 or TRBD2, each matching 7 bases. Looked up from germline, CDR1 is SGHTA and CDR2 is FQGTGA. V lost 5 bases and J lost 8, with 22 bases in between. CDR3 length equals 16 residues. CDR3 amino acids: CASSPQGGGGLYEQFF. Written as DNA, the CDR3 is TGTGCCAGCAGCCCCCAGGGGGGAGGGGGGCTATATGAGCAGTTCTTC.